The source of this T cell receptor beta chain is a study of blood T cell repertoires in COVID-19. Germline CDR1 MNHEY, CDR2 SMNVEV (reference sequence). The CDR3 covers 16 residues. Deletions cut 7 bases from V and 2 bases from J, with 21 bases between. The data were produced by immunoSEQ multiplex PCR, yet TCRdb's version contains in-frame clones alone and is incomplete. The repertoire consists of about 160,000 clones, with 75% to 90% occurring once and the leading ten covering about a tenth. The sequence came from a woman aged 80 or older with active or convalescent COVID-19. The chain uses TRBV27 and TRBJ2-7; D perhaps matches TRBD1 (6 bases). Source material: peripheral blood. CDR3 loop: CASKRTPDSLPYEQYF. CDR3 nucleotide sequence: TGTGCCAGCAAACGCACCCCGGACAGTCTCCCCTACGAGCAGTACTTC.